In its sample, the clone carrying this T cell receptor (beta chain) was seen many times. TCR beta CDR3 amplification used RNA transcripts. The authors performed first-round RT-PCR with HTBI primers and then a second-round multiplex PCR. TCRdb itself ran the multiplex PCR reads through MiXCR, one entry per CDR3 protein. The data show some 170,000 distinct CDR3 sequences, 39% seen once. The sample comes from a study of Graves' ophthalmopathy and Graves' hyperthyroidism. V lost 7 bases and J lost 9, with 18 bases in between. This CDR3 has 12 amino acids. CDR1 and CDR2 (germline): SQVTM, ANQGSEA. The J gene is TRBJ2-5, the V gene TRBV29-1, with D perhaps being TRBD1 or TRBD2 (5 bases each). The specimen was peripheral blood. This receptor was taken from a young man with Graves' ophthalmopathy. As DNA, the CDR3 is TGCAGCGGCAGGGATTGGGGGAGACCCCAGTACTTC. Translating gives CSGRDWGRPQYF.